Reported below is one T cell receptor beta chain. This entry is derived from a study of control samples from healthy donors and cancer patients. Clones were read by immunoSEQ multiplex PCR, and TCRdb kept only the in-frame ones, dropping some. The sample includes 150,000 to 200,000 clones, 80% to 95% of them seen just once. CDR1 is MNHEY and CDR2 is SVGEGT in the germline V gene. Trimming removed 1 base at V and 5 bases at J, with 17 bases between. CDR3 length: 17 residues. The chain joins TRBV6-2 or TRBV6-3 to TRBJ2-2; D gene ambiguous. The sequence derives from a woman in her twenties or thirties in good health. Sequenced input: blood. The CDR3 is CASSYFPRRLQTGELFF. The DNA for the CDR3 is TGTGCCAGCAGTTACTTCCCCCGGCGGTTACAGACCGGGGAGCTGTTTTTT.